Each of the 13 T cell receptor beta chains below was sequenced from the same sample in a study of siplizumab effects on memory and regulatory T cells. Data came from immunoSEQ multiplex PCR; TCRdb stores just in-frame clones and leaves some out. The sample gives some 63,000 clones, 90% to 98% of which show up once; about 0.095% is in the top ten. Sequencing was performed on naive CD8+ T cells sorted from blood. The receptors stem from a human donor in good health.

The V call is TRBV27, the J call TRBJ2-2; a weak D match, TRBD2 (6 bases). CDR1 and CDR2 from the germline V gene are MNHEY and SMNVEV (reference sequence). The V gene lost 4 bases and the J gene lost 4 bases, with 10 bases spanning the gap. The CDR3 contains 14 residues. CDR3 region: CASSWAGGTGELFF. The CDR3 nucleotides read TGTGCCAGCAGTTGGGCCGGGGGCACCGGGGAGCTGTTTTTT.

V gene TRBV11-3 combines with J gene TRBJ2-1; TRBD2 is a possible D gene (5 bases). The CDR3 runs to 13 residues. Germline CDR1 is SGHNT and CDR2 is YENEEA. Trimming stripped 4 bases from V and 4 bases from J, with 8 bases between. The DNA for the CDR3 is TGTGCCAGCAGCTCCGGGAAGTACAATGAGCAGTTCTTC. Residues: CASSSGKYNEQFF.

CDR3 DNA sequence: TGCGCCAGCAGCCCTGGACAGAGCTACGAGCAGTACTTC. Protein sequence: CASSPGQSYEQYF. The chain joins TRBV5-1 to TRBJ2-7; D possibly corresponds to TRBD1 (6 bases). CDR3 length: 13 residues. Trimming shortened V by 4 bases and J by 3 bases, and 11 bases separated the two germline ends. The germline V gene encodes CDR1 SGHRS and CDR2 YFSETQ.

The chain combines TRBV19 with TRBJ2-5, with no clear D. V was clipped by 5 bases and J by 3 bases, with 7 bases between them. CDR3 length: 12 amino acids. Germline V gene sequence: CDR1 LNHDA, CDR2 SQIVND (reference sequence). The DNA for the CDR3 is TGTGCCAGTAGTGATACAGAAGAGACCCAGTACTTC. The encoded protein is CASSDTEETQYF. Filled out from reference TRBV19 and TRBJ2-5, the complete variable domain reads DGGITQSPKYLFRKEGQNVTLSCEQNLNHDAMYWYRQDPGQGLRLIYYSQIVNDFQKGDIAEGYSVSREKKESFPLTVTSAQKNPTAFYLCASSDTEETQYFGPGTRLLVL.

This clone was seen once. The chain carries TRBV7-9 and TRBJ1-1, with unresolved D. The CDR3 has 13 residues. V was pared by 10 bases and J by 3 bases, with 15 bases between. Looked up from germline, CDR1 is SEHNR and CDR2 is FQNEAQ (reference sequence). Here the CDR3 DNA reads TGTGCCACCGAGGACGGTCGGGACACTGAAGCTTTCTTT. As protein: CATEDGRDTEAFF. Supplemented by reference TRBV7-9 and TRBJ1-1, the full variable domain reads DTGVSQNPRHKITKRGQNVTFRCDPISEHNRLYWYRQTLGQGPEFLTYFQNEAQLEKSRLLSDRFSAERPKGSFSTLEIQRTEQGDSAMYLCATEDGRDTEAFFGQGTRLTVV.

The J gene is TRBJ1-1, the V gene TRBV25-1; no firm D call. The germline CDR1 and CDR2 sequences are MGHDK and SYGVNS. This CDR3 region has 15 residues. Trimming shortened V by 0 bases and J by 5 bases, and 13 bases separated the two germline ends. In DNA, the CDR3 is TGTGCCAGCAGTGAATATACGGCGGTACGGACTGAAGCTTTCTTT. Protein: CASSEYTAVRTEAFF.

V is TRBV4-1 and J is TRBJ2-2; D is undetermined. The CDR3 loop spans 12 amino acids. Trimming left V 3 bases short and J 6 bases short, with 5 bases between. From germline, CDR1 is MGHRA and CDR2 YSYEKL. Written as DNA, the CDR3 is TGCGCCAGCAGCCATCCCCCCGGGGAGCTGTTTTTT. As protein: CASSHPPGELFF.

The gene calls are TRBV6-5 and TRBJ2-7, with D perhaps TRBD2 (5 bases). Trimming shortened V by 0 bases and J by 2 bases, and 5 bases separated the two germline ends. Germline V lookup: CDR1 MNHEY, CDR2 SVGAGI. This CDR3 is built from 13 residues. The CDR3 coding sequence is TGTGCCAGCAGTTACTCGGAGGCCTACGAGCAGTACTTC. Amino acids: CASSYSEAYEQYF.

CDR3 DNA: TGCGCCAGCAGCCAAGAAACCACCCATGGCTACACCTTC. The encoded protein is CASSQETTHGYTF. The chain uses TRBV4-1 and TRBJ1-2; D not certain. This CDR3 has 13 residues. The germline V gene has CDR1 MGHRA and CDR2 YSYEKL. Trimming removed 0 bases from V and 6 bases from J, with 8 bases in between.

The V and J genes are TRBV10-3 and TRBJ1-1; the D gene is possibly TRBD1 (5 bases). The V end was cut by 4 bases, the J end by 0 bases, with 15 bases between. This CDR3 region has 16 residues. Germline lookup yields CDR1 ENHRY and CDR2 SYGVKD. The CDR3 region has the DNA TGTGCCATCAGTGTGGAGGGGAACGGGATGAACACTGAAGCTTTCTTT. It codes for CAISVEGNGMNTEAFF.

Written as DNA, the CDR3 is TGTGCCAGCAGTTTGGTAGGACTCCAAACAGATACGCAGTATTTT. Translating gives CASSLVGLQTDTQYF. The chain combines TRBV27 with TRBJ2-3, with D possibly TRBD2 on 5 matching bases. CDR1 and CDR2 (germline): MNHEY, SMNVEV (reference sequence). The germline V and J ends were trimmed by 3 bases and 3 bases, with 13 bases remaining between them. The CDR3 has 15 residues.

V gene TRBV27 combines with J gene TRBJ2-7; D might be TRBD2 (6 bases). Germline lookup yields CDR1 MNHEY and CDR2 SMNVEV (reference sequence). Trimming removed 3 bases from V and 4 bases from J, with 10 bases in between. The CDR3 totals 13 residues. CDR3 residues: CASSFGLNYEQYF. CDR3 coding DNA: TGTGCCAGCAGTTTCGGACTAAATTACGAGCAGTACTTC.

The V gene is TRBV28, the J gene TRBJ2-3, with TRBD1 as a possible D gene (6 bases). CDR1 and CDR2 from the germline V gene are MDHEN and SYDVKM. The CDR3 is made up of 16 amino acids. V was cut by 7 bases and J by 7 bases, with 24 bases left in between. The CDR3 loop reads CASTSERDTIGHTQYF. CDR3 coding DNA: TGTGCCAGCACATCCGAACGGGACACCATCGGACATACGCAGTATTTT.